A selection of T cell receptor beta chains follows, all from one sample in a study of shared clonotypes between healthy human individuals. Generated by immunoSEQ multiplex PCR, the TCRdb table keeps only in-frame clones and is missing some. This table has approximately 2.3 million clones, 85% to 95% appearing once. The sequenced sample consisted of naive CD4+ T cells from PBMCs. These receptors were taken from a man in his late teens or twenties in good health. Some clones in this sample may be carry-over from other donors' samples. Both conserved end residues are part of each CDR3. The D gene is left open where the match is weak. Only part of the rows carry a size: once, few, many, or a class if the clone is expanded.

clone size	V gene	J gene	D gene	CDR3 DNA	CDR3 protein
-	TRBV6-1	TRBJ2-3	TRBD2	TGTGCCAGCAGTGCCCGACTAGCGGGAGGGTTCACAGATACGCAGTATTTT	CASSARLAGGFTDTQYF
-	TRBV5-6	TRBJ2-2	TRBD2	TGTGCCAGCAGCCTTGGGCGGGGGGCAAAAACCGGGGAGCTGTTTTTT	CASSLGRGAKTGELFF
-	TRBV7-2	TRBJ2-7	TRBD1	TGTGCCAGCAGCCACGCCGGGACAGGGAAGGATGCGCAGTACTTC	CASSHAGTGKDAQYF
-	TRBV28	TRBJ1-5	-	TGTGCCAGCAGTTTCGGCAGGGGTAATCAGCCCCAGCATTTT	CASSFGRGNQPQHF
-	TRBV5-6	TRBJ1-2	TRBD1	TGTGCCAGCAGCTTGGTGGGACAGGGGGCGCGAGGCTACACCTTC	CASSLVGQGARGYTF
-	TRBV18	TRBJ1-1	TRBD1	TGTGCCAGCTTAAAGACAGGGGGCGAGGTTGAAGCTTTCTTT	CASLKTGGEVEAFF
-	TRBV30	TRBJ2-7	TRBD1	TGTGCCTCGACAGGGAGCTCCTACGAGCAGTACTTC	CASTGSSYEQYF
-	TRBV6-5	TRBJ2-1	TRBD2	TGTGCCAGCAGTTACTCGTGGGGGGAGGGTGAGCAGTTCTTC	CASSYSWGEGEQFF
-	TRBV6-1	TRBJ1-2	TRBD1	TGTGCCAGCAGGGGACAGGGGGCAGGCTATGGCTACACCTTC	CASRGQGAGYGYTF
-	TRBV15	TRBJ1-5	-	TGTGCCACCAGCAGGGGTTCCAATCAGCCCCAGCATTTT	CATSRGSNQPQHF
-	TRBV5-4	TRBJ1-3	TRBD1	TGTGCCAGCAGCCGCATCGGGACAGTCGGAGGAAACACCATATATTTT	CASSRIGTVGGNTIYF
-	TRBV4-3	TRBJ1-5	-	TGCGCCAGCAGCCAAGGGACAGCTACCAATCAGCCCCAGCATTTT	CASSQGTATNQPQHF
-	TRBV7-2	TRBJ2-1	TRBD2	TGTGCCAGCAGCTTTGCGCTAGCGGGAGGGCCTGAGCAGTTCTTC	CASSFALAGGPEQFF
few	TRBV25-1	TRBJ1-1	-	TGTGCCAGCAGTGAGGGAGGGCTGGGCACTGAAGCTTTCTTT	CASSEGGLGTEAFF
-	TRBV9	TRBJ2-7	TRBD2	TGTGCCAGCAGCGTAGCTACTAGCGGGAGAGAATACTACGAGCAGTACTTC	CASSVATSGREYYEQYF
-	TRBV5-1	TRBJ2-1	-	TGCGCCAGCAGCTTGATTAGCTCCTACAATGAGCAGTTCTTC	CASSLISSYNEQFF
-	TRBV11-1	TRBJ2-7	-	TGTGCCAGCAGCCACCGGGGACTGATTTTGGACGAGCAGTACTTC	CASSHRGLILDEQYF
-	TRBV5-4	TRBJ1-1	-	TGTGCCAGCAGCCAAGGACGGCAGAACACTGAAGCTTTCTTT	CASSQGRQNTEAFF
-	TRBV10-1	TRBJ1-4	-	TGCGCCAGCAGTGCTGGGGTCGATTATGAAAAACTGTTTTTT	CASSAGVDYEKLFF
once	TRBV25-1	TRBJ2-4	TRBD1	TGTGCCAGCAGTGAATTGGAGACAGGGGTAGCCAAAAACATTCAGTACTTC	CASSELETGVAKNIQYF
once	TRBV6-5	TRBJ2-1	TRBD2	TGTGCCAGCACCCTCGGCGCTAGCGGGACGAATGAGCAGTTCTTC	CASTLGASGTNEQFF
-	TRBV6-1	TRBJ2-5	-	TGTGCCAGCAGTGTCAGGACAGCCCAAGAGACCCAGTACTTC	CASSVRTAQETQYF
once	TRBV30	TRBJ2-2	-	TGTGCCTGGAGACGACAGGTGGGAACCGGGGAGCTGTTTTTT	CAWRRQVGTGELFF
-	TRBV10-3	TRBJ2-3	TRBD1	TGTGCCATCAGTGAGAGGGACAGGGCTACAGATACGCAGTATTTT	CAISERDRATDTQYF
-	TRBV28	TRBJ1-1	-	TGTGCCAGCAGCCCCCCAGGGAACACTGAAGCTTTCTTT	CASSPPGNTEAFF
-	TRBV5-6	TRBJ1-1	TRBD1	TGTGCCAGCAGCTTGGACAGGGGGGCCATGAACACTGAAGCTTTCTTT	CASSLDRGAMNTEAFF
-	TRBV18	TRBJ2-3	TRBD2	TGTGCCAGCTCACCACCGGGACTAGCGGGAGCAGATACGCAGTATTTT	CASSPPGLAGADTQYF
-	TRBV28	TRBJ1-5	-	TGTGCCAGCAGTTTATATAGTAGCAATCAGCCCCAGCATTTT	CASSLYSSNQPQHF
-	TRBV4-2	TRBJ2-5	TRBD2	TGTGCCAGCAGCCAGTCCGGGACTAGTAAATTGGAGACCCAGTACTTC	CASSQSGTSKLETQYF
-	TRBV19	TRBJ2-2	-	TGTGCCAGTCAGGGTGGTCTGACCGGGGAGCTGTTTTTT	CASQGGLTGELFF
-	TRBV27	TRBJ2-2	-	TGTGCCAGCAGTTTTTCCAGGAACACCGGGGAGCTGTTTTTT	CASSFSRNTGELFF
-	TRBV29-1	TRBJ2-5	TRBD2	TGCAGCGTTGACAGGGGGACTAGCGGGAGAGGAGAGACCCAGTACTTC	CSVDRGTSGRGETQYF
-	TRBV6-1	TRBJ2-7	TRBD1	TGTGCCAGCAGAGCGGGACAGGGTACCTACGAGCAGTACTTC	CASRAGQGTYEQYF
-	TRBV19	TRBJ2-4	-	TGTGCCAGTAGTATTAGGTCCGGAAGGGGATCCAAAAACATTCAGTACTTC	CASSIRSGRGSKNIQYF
-	TRBV16	TRBJ2-7	-	TGTGCCAGCAGCCCTCGACAGAACTACGAGCAGTACTTC	CASSPRQNYEQYF
-	TRBV2	TRBJ2-2	-	TGTGCCAGCAGTGATCGGCGGGGAAGCACCGGGGAGCTGTTTTTT	CASSDRRGSTGELFF
-	TRBV7-9	TRBJ2-1	-	TGTGCCAGCAGCTTAACCCCCCCCCGGGGAAGCTCCTACAATGAGCAGTTCTTC	CASSLTPPRGSSYNEQFF
-	TRBV9	TRBJ1-5	-	TGTGCCAGCAGCGTAGGGGGGAACCTTAATCAGCCCCAGCATTTT	CASSVGGNLNQPQHF
-	TRBV30	TRBJ2-2	-	TGTGCCTGGAGTGTAGGATCAGCAACCGGGGAGCTGTTTTTT	CAWSVGSATGELFF
-	TRBV5-1	TRBJ1-1	-	TGCGCCAGCAGCTTGGCTGTAAACACTGAAGCTTTCTTT	CASSLAVNTEAFF
-	TRBV2	TRBJ2-7	-	TGTGCCAGCAGTGAAGTTGGCGACTACGAGCAGTACTTC	CASSEVGDYEQYF
-	TRBV28	TRBJ1-1	-	TGTGCCACCAGTTTAGGTAGGACTGAAGCTTTCTTT	CATSLGRTEAFF
-	TRBV9	TRBJ2-7	-	TGTGCCAGCAGCCCGCGCGGGACAGACTCCTACGAGCAGTACTTC	CASSPRGTDSYEQYF
-	TRBV18	TRBJ2-2	TRBD2	TGTGCCAGCTCACCCCGACTAGCGGGAGACCACACCGGGGAGCTGTTTTTT	CASSPRLAGDHTGELFF
-	TRBV6-1	TRBJ2-7	-	TGTGCCAGCAGTGAGCGGCAGGGGGGGATCTACGAGCAGTACTTC	CASSERQGGIYEQYF
once	TRBV4-1	TRBJ1-2	-	TGCGCCAGCAGCCACCCCACCGCGGACAGACGGGGCTACACCTTC	CASSHPTADRRGYTF
-	TRBV28	TRBJ2-7	-	TGTGCCAGCAGTTGGGGGCCCTACGAGCAGTACTTC	CASSWGPYEQYF
-	TRBV19	TRBJ2-3	TRBD2	TGTGCCAGTAGAAGGAGCACCGGGACTAGCTTCGCCCCAGATACGCAGTATTTT	CASRRSTGTSFAPDTQYF
-	TRBV28	TRBJ1-1	-	TGTGCCAGCAGTCCCCCGGGACGGAGCAACCCTGAAGCTTTCTTT	CASSPPGRSNPEAFF
-	TRBV4-1	TRBJ1-2	TRBD1	TGCGCCAGCAGCCTACAAGGACAGGGGAGCTATGGCTACACCTTC	CASSLQGQGSYGYTF
-	TRBV28	TRBJ1-5	TRBD1	TGTGCCAGCCGATTCGGGGACAGGAGGAATTCCAATCAGCCCCAGCATTTT	CASRFGDRRNSNQPQHF
-	TRBV7-9	TRBJ2-7	TRBD2	TGTGCCAGCAGTCGGGAGGGCATCCTCTCCTACGAGCAGTACTTC	CASSREGILSYEQYF
-	TRBV28	TRBJ2-5	-	TGTGCCAGCAGTTTACCGGATTTAGCAAAAGAGACCCAGTACTTC	CASSLPDLAKETQYF
-	TRBV7-3	TRBJ1-1	-	TGTGCCAGCAGACAGGACAGGAACACTGAAGCTTTCTTT	CASRQDRNTEAFF
-	TRBV28	TRBJ2-7	-	TGTGCCAGCAGTCCCCGAATAGGGCTTGGTGGGTTC	CASSPRIGLGGF
-	TRBV25-1	TRBJ1-5	-	TGTGCCAGCAGGGCCGATAGCAATCAGCCCCAGCATTTT	CASRADSNQPQHF
-	TRBV28	TRBJ1-5	-	TGTGCCAGCAGAACCCTTCCTAGCAATCAGCCCCAGCATTTT	CASRTLPSNQPQHF
-	TRBV6-5	TRBJ1-2	-	TGTGCCAGCAGTTACTCGGGCAAGGGCTACACCTTC	CASSYSGKGYTF
-	TRBV28	TRBJ1-2	TRBD1	TGTGCCAGCAGTTGGCTAGGGACAGCTATTCGCTACACCTTC	CASSWLGTAIRYTF
-	TRBV19	TRBJ2-5	-	TGTGCCAGTAGTATACGCCCCGAAGGGGGAGGGGGAGAGACCCAGTACTTC	CASSIRPEGGGGETQYF